Shown below are 15 T cell receptor beta chains from a single sample sequenced in a study of T cells after yellow fever vaccination. TCRdb itself ran the 5' RACE reads through MiXCR, one entry per CDR3 protein. The sample yields hundreds of thousands of distinct CDR3 sequences, roughly 13% seen once. The source material was PBMCs, sampled on the day of the yellow fever booster vaccination. These receptors were collected from a man aged 25-40 years who received the YFV17D yellow fever vaccine.

The chain has TRBV7-2 and TRBJ2-1, with unresolved D. Deletions cut 2 bases from V and 8 bases from J, with 7 bases between. CDR1 and CDR2 from the germline V gene are SGHTA and FQGNSA. This CDR3 is 12 amino acids long. This chain's CDR3 is CASSLPSDEQFF. CDR3 bases: TGTGCCAGCAGCTTACCCTCGGATGAGCAGTTCTTC.

The chain uses TRBV10-3 and TRBJ2-7; a weak D match, TRBD1 (5 bases). Trimming shortened V by 2 bases and J by 6 bases, and 17 bases separated the two germline ends. The CDR3 length is 15 residues. Germline CDR1 is ENHRY and CDR2 is SYGVKD. The DNA for the CDR3 is TGTGCCATCAGTGAGGGGGCCCCCCTGATGGGCGAGCAGTACTTC. Encoded protein: CAISEGAPLMGEQYF.

The chain has TRBV12-3 or TRBV12-4 and TRBJ1-5; the D gene is possibly TRBD1 (6 bases). The CDR3 is 13 amino acids. The germline V and J ends were trimmed by 5 bases and 7 bases, with 12 bases remaining between them. Here the CDR3 DNA reads TGTGCCAGCAGTCCACAGGGAGGCCAGCCCCAGCATTTT. It yields the protein CASSPQGGQPQHF.

The V and J genes are TRBV19 and TRBJ2-1; D not certain. The length of the CDR3 is 16 residues. V was clipped by 6 bases and J by 0 bases, with 15 bases between them. CDR1 and CDR2 (germline): LNHDA, SQIVND (reference sequence). CDR3 DNA: TGTGCCAGTAGGTCCGGGCCCTCGAGCTCCTACAATGAGCAGTTCTTC. Protein sequence: CASRSGPSSSYNEQFF.

This chain connects TRBV4-1 to TRBJ2-7; 8 bases fit TRBD2. Germline assignment: CDR1 MGHRA and CDR2 YSYEKL. The CDR3 runs to 17 residues. The trim removed 0 bases at V and 1 base at J, leaving 8 bases unmatched. This CDR3 reads CASSQEGAGGPSYEQYF. CDR3 coding DNA: TGCGCCAGCAGCCAAGAAGGGGCGGGAGGACCGTCCTACGAGCAGTACTTC.

V gene TRBV5-6 combines with J gene TRBJ2-3; D is possibly TRBD2 (5 bases). The CDR3 spans 15 residues. Trimming stripped 0 bases from V and 1 base from J, with 9 bases between. Per germline, CDR1 SGHDT and CDR2 YYEEEE. CDR3 sequence reads: CASSLAYGGTDTQYF. Written as DNA, the CDR3 is TGTGCCAGCAGCTTGGCCTACGGGGGCACAGATACGCAGTATTTT.

V gene TRBV7-6 combines with J gene TRBJ2-7, with D unresolved. Trimming pared 5 bases from V and 2 bases from J, leaving 16 bases between. Per germline, CDR1 SGHVS and CDR2 FNYEAQ. CDR3 length: 15 residues. CDR3 DNA sequence: TGTGCCAGCAGCCCCGGGTTTGCCCTCCCCTACGAGCAGTACTTC. It yields the protein CASSPGFALPYEQYF.

In this sample, this clonotype turned up a few times. This rearrangement joins TRBV28 to TRBJ1-5, with TRBD1 matching over 7 bases. J was trimmed by 2 bases and V by 8 bases; bases with no gene match: 9. CDR1 and CDR2 from the germline V gene are MDHEN and SYDVKM. The CDR3 has 15 residues. The CDR3 sequence: CASEPLQGRNQPQHF. The CDR3 coding sequence is TGTGCCAGCGAACCTTTACAGGGGCGCAATCAGCCCCAGCATTTT.

The rearrangement joins TRBV20-1 to TRBJ1-6; D is possibly TRBD1 (5 bases). The V gene's germline CDR1 is DFQATT and CDR2 SNEGSKA (reference sequence). V lost 6 bases and J lost 7, with 13 bases in between. This CDR3 has 13 residues. CDR3 residues: CSAGTDLNSPLHF. CDR3 sequence (DNA): TGCAGTGCCGGGACGGATCTCAATTCACCCCTCCACTTT.

A few counts support this clonotype. This chain links TRBV5-1 with TRBJ1-3; no clear D. Trimming stripped 0 bases from V and 5 bases from J, with 6 bases between. CDR3 length equals 13 residues. The germline V gene encodes CDR1 SGHRS and CDR2 YFSETQ. The CDR3 DNA reads TGCGCCAGCAGCTTGGGTGGCAGAAACACCATATATTTT. Translation: CASSLGGRNTIYF.

This clonotype was seen more than once but under ten times. The chain couples TRBV19 to TRBJ2-7, with D maybe TRBD1 (6 bases). The CDR3 extends over 13 amino acids. Germline values: CDR1 LNHDA, CDR2 SQIVND (reference sequence). The germline V and J ends were trimmed by 5 bases and 6 bases, with 14 bases remaining between them. This CDR3 is CASSVTGPAEQYF. Written as DNA, the CDR3 is TGTGCCAGTAGTGTGACAGGTCCGGCCGAGCAGTACTTC.

This clonotype was picked up a small number of times. This rearrangement joins TRBV5-5 to TRBJ2-7, with 9 bases that match TRBD2. CDR1 and CDR2 from the germline V gene are SGHKS and YYEKEE (reference sequence). The CDR3 covers 14 residues. V was pared by 1 base and J by 4 bases, with 3 bases of the junction left unmatched. In DNA form, the CDR3 reads TGTGCCAGCAGCTTGTATCTAGCGGGGTACGAGCAGTACTTC. Its translation is CASSLYLAGYEQYF.

This clonotype was observed a handful of times. J is TRBJ1-2 and V is TRBV30; D gene ambiguous. The CDR3 length is 17 residues. V was cut by 2 bases and J by 4 bases, with 23 bases left in between. Germline loops: CDR1 GTSNPN, CDR2 SVGIG (reference sequence). CDR3 sequence (DNA): TGTGCCTGGAGTCGGAAGCTGGGAGGGAATCCTGGCTATGGCTACACCTTC. Translating gives CAWSRKLGGNPGYGYTF.

This clonotype has just a few counts. The rearrangement uses TRBV7-2 and TRBJ2-1; 8 positions match TRBD2. The germline V gene encodes CDR1 SGHTA and CDR2 FQGNSA. The junction had 3 bases not matched to a gene; V was cut back by 5 bases and J by 12 bases. This CDR3 contains 11 residues. The CDR3 DNA is TGTGCCAGCAGCCAAGGACTAGCGCAGTTCTTC. Its protein product is CASSQGLAQFF.

This clonotype appeared many times. The chain uses TRBV7-2 and TRBJ2-1; 13 bases are shared with TRBD2. Germline loops: CDR1 SGHTA, CDR2 FQGNSA. The length of the CDR3 is 15 residues. The V gene end was trimmed by 5 bases and the J gene end by 5 bases; junction bases not matched to a gene: 3. CDR3 in amino acids: CASSLGLAGNNEQFF. In DNA form, the CDR3 reads TGTGCCAGCAGCCTGGGACTAGCGGGGAACAATGAGCAGTTCTTC.